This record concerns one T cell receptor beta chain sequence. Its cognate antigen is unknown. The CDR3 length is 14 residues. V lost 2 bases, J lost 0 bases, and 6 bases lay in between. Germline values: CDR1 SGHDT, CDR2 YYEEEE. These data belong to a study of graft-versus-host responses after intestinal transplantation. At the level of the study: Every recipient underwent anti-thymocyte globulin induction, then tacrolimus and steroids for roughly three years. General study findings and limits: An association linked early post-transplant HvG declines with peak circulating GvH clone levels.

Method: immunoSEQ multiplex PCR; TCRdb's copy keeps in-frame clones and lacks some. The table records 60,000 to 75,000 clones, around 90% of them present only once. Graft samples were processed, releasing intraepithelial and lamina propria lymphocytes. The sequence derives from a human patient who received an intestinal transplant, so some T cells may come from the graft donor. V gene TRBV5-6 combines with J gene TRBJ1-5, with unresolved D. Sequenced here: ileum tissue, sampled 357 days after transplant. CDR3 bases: TGTGCCAGCAGCTTTGGCTATAGCAATCAGCCCCAGCATTTT. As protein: CASSFGYSNQPQHF. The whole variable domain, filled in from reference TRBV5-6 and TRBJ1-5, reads DAGVTQSPTHLIKTRGQQVTLRCSPKSGHDTVSWYQQALGQGPQFIFQYYEEEERQRGNFPDRFSGHQFPNYSSELNVNALLLGDSALYLCASSFGYSNQPQHFGDGTRLSIL.